This T cell receptor beta chain was sequenced for a study of blood T cell repertoires in COVID-19. Method: immunoSEQ multiplex PCR; TCRdb's copy keeps in-frame clones and lacks some. The sample holds under 300,000 clones; 80% to 90% are singletons and the top ten take about 3.1%. The CDR3 covers 15 residues. The ends were cut back, 1 base at V and 2 bases at J, with 11 bases in the middle. Germline CDR1 SGHTA, CDR2 FQGNSA. V gene TRBV7-2 combines with J gene TRBJ1-2, with D perhaps matching TRBD1 (5 bases). This receptor was identified in a woman in her forties who had been exposed to COVID-19. Sequencing was done on a sample of PBMCs or T cells enriched from blood (not recorded which). The CDR3 protein is CASSLDGAPNYGYTF. In DNA form, the CDR3 reads TGTGCCAGCAGCTTAGATGGGGCGCCCAACTATGGCTACACCTTC.